The sequence of this T cell receptor beta chain was determined in a study of T cell responses to AZD1222 COVID-19 vaccine. Method: immunoSEQ multiplex PCR; TCRdb's copy keeps in-frame clones and lacks some. Counted here are 150,000 to 200,000 clones, 94% occurring once; the ten biggest clones make up about 4.6%. Material: peripheral blood, obtained 28 days after the second AZD1222 dose. The sequence came from an adult who received the AZD1222 COVID-19 vaccine.

The CDR3 is CASSISLAGEVSSYEQYF. CDR3 nucleotide sequence: TGTGCCAGTAGTATTTCGCTAGCGGGAGAGGTTAGCTCCTACGAGCAGTACTTC. This chain links TRBV19 with TRBJ2-7, with TRBD2 matching 10 bases. Trimming at V came to 3 bases and at J to 0 bases, leaving 11 bases not matched to a gene. Germline V gene sequence: CDR1 LNHDA, CDR2 SQIVND (reference sequence). This CDR3 region has 18 residues.